This TCR beta chain appears in the sequencing data of a study of shared clonotypes between healthy human individuals. Background on the study: Two women and a few men aged 18 to 49 served as donors. Findings and limits, study-wide: Large sequencing depth failed to make sorted-subset sequencing complete, rarefaction showed.

The germline V and J ends were trimmed by 8 bases and 1 base, with 17 bases remaining between them. This CDR3 region has 15 residues. The germline V gene has CDR1 SNHLY and CDR2 FYNNEI. Concerning this clone: Its antigen is undetermined.

Only CD45RO-negative cells positively selected for CCR7 counted as naive CD8 cells, so terminally differentiated effector memory CD45RA+ cells were excluded. Sorted-subset replicate PCRs used about 200 ng DNA, 25,000 to 30,000 T cell genomes. Using immunoSEQ multiplex PCR, the repertoire was profiled, and TCRdb retains in-frame clones only, with some absent. The sample shows around 2.1 million clones, about 93% of them seen only once. This clonotype originated in a man younger than 30 in good health. Some clones in this sample may be carry-over from other donors' samples. The chain employs TRBV2 and TRBJ1-1; D gene ambiguous. The sequenced sample consisted of naive CD8+ T cells from PBMCs. CDR3 nucleotide sequence: TGTGCCAGCGGAAGCATTGGCGTAGGGAACACTGAAGCTTTCTTT. Amino acid sequence: CASGSIGVGNTEAFF.